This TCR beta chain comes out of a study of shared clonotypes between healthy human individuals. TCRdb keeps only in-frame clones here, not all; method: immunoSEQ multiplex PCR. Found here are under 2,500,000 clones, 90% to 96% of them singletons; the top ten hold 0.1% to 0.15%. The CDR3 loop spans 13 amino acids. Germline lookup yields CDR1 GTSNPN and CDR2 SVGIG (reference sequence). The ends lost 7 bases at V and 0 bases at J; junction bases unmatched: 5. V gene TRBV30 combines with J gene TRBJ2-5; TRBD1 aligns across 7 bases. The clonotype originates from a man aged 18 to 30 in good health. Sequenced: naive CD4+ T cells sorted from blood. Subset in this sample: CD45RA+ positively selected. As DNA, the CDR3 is TGTGCCTCCGGGACAGAGTACCAAGAGACCCAGTACTTC. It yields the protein CASGTEYQETQYF.